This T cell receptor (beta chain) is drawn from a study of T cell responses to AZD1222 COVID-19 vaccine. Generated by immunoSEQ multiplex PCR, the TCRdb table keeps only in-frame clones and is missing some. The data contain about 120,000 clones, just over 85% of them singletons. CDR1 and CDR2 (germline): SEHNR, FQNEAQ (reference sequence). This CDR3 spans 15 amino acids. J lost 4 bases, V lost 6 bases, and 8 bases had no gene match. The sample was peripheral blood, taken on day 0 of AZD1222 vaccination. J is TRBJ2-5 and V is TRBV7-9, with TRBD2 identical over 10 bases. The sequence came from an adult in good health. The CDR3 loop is CASSPSSGRGETQYF. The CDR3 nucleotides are TGTGCCAGCAGTCCCTCTAGCGGGAGAGGAGAGACCCAGTACTTC.